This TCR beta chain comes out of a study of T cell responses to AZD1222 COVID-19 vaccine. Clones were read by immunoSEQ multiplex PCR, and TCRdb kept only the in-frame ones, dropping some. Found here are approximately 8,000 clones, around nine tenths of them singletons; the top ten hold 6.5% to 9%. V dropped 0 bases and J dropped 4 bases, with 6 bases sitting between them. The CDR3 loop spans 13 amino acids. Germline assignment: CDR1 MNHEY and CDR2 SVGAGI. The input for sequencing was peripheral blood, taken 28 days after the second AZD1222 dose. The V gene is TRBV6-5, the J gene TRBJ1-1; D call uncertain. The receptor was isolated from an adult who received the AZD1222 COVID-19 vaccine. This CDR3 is CASSYSKSTEAFF. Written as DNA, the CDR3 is TGTGCCAGCAGTTACTCTAAAAGCACTGAAGCTTTCTTT.